The 15 T cell receptor beta chains in this list originate from one sample, sequenced in a study of blood T cell repertoires in COVID-19. Generated by immunoSEQ multiplex PCR, the TCRdb table keeps only in-frame clones and is missing some. The sample includes about 58,000 clones, about 85% seen only once; the top ten take 6.5% to 8.5%. Material for sequencing was peripheral blood. The receptors originated from a woman aged 70-85 years with active COVID-19.

This rearrangement joins TRBV30 to TRBJ1-6, with TRBD1 identical over 7 bases. From germline, CDR1 is GTSNPN and CDR2 SVGIG (reference sequence). The CDR3 sequence is 15 residues long. Trimming removed 7 bases from V and 5 bases from J; junction bases left unmatched: 11. The CDR3 loop is CASTAGTADNSPLHF. The CDR3 DNA reads TGTGCCTCAACCGCCGGGACAGCCGATAATTCACCCCTCCACTTT.

The chain joins TRBV28 to TRBJ1-3; D unresolved. Germline-derived CDR1 and CDR2 are MDHEN and SYDVKM. This CDR3 region has 16 residues. Deletions cut 2 bases from V and 0 bases from J, with 11 bases between. CDR3 sequence: CASSLPGLTSGNTIYF. CDR3 bases: TGTGCCAGCAGTTTACCCGGACTTACCTCTGGAAACACCATATATTTT.

The chain is built from TRBV5-4 and TRBJ2-3; TRBD2 matches at 7 bases. Looked up from germline, CDR1 is SGHNT and CDR2 is YYREEE (reference sequence). Trimming took 1 base from V and 0 from J; bases not matched to a gene: 5. This CDR3 comprises 16 residues. DNA of the CDR3: TGTGCCAGCAGCTTGAATCGGGGAGGGAGCACAGATACGCAGTATTTT. It encodes CASSLNRGGSTDTQYF.

V and J are TRBV1 and TRBJ2-7; the table's D call TRBD2 went unverified against the DNA. TRBV1 is a pseudogene. The CDR3 spans 16 residues. CDR3 residues: CTSSQDVAGGLLEQYF. The CDR3 bases are TGCACCAGCAGCCAAGATGTAGCGGGAGGTCTGTTGGAGCAGTACTTC.

The chain couples TRBV18 to TRBJ2-3; TRBD2 matches 9 bases. The CDR3 is made up of 16 amino acids. The V gene's germline CDR1 is KGHSH and CDR2 LQKENI. V trimming: 1 base; J trimming: 5 bases; junction bases outside the gene matches: 7. The CDR3 sequence is CASSPRMREGRDTQYF. In DNA, the CDR3 is TGTGCCAGCTCACCACGGATGCGGGAGGGCAGAGATACGCAGTATTTT.

V is TRBV5-1 and J is TRBJ2-1, with a possible D match to TRBD2 (6 bases). The germline V gene encodes CDR1 SGHRS and CDR2 YFSETQ. Between the trimmed V and J ends, which lost 2 bases and 10 bases, there was a span of 16 bases. The CDR3 runs 14 residues. This CDR3 reads CASSLQLAFREQFF. DNA of the CDR3: TGCGCCAGCAGCTTACAACTAGCTTTCCGCGAGCAGTTCTTC.

V usage is TRBV28 and J usage is TRBJ1-2, with 7 bases matching TRBD1. The germline V gene has CDR1 MDHEN and CDR2 SYDVKM. The CDR3 is 13 amino acids. V trimming: 6 bases; J trimming: 7 bases; junction bases outside the gene matches: 8. For the CDR3, the DNA is TGTGCCAGCAGGACCGAGGGGGCGCGTGGCTACACCTTC. Its translation is CASRTEGARGYTF.

This clone occurred once. V gene TRBV6-6 combines with J gene TRBJ1-1; the D gene is possibly TRBD1 (6 bases). Trimming cost V 7 bases and J 1 base, with 16 bases left between them. CDR1 MNHNY and CDR2 SVGAGI come from the germline V gene (reference sequence). CDR3 length: 15 amino acids. In DNA form, the CDR3 reads TGTGCCAGCACCCGAGGACAGCAAACGAACACTGAAGCTTTCTTT. Translated: CASTRGQQTNTEAFF.

The rearrangement joins TRBV9 to TRBJ2-2; TRBD2 aligns across 11 bases. CDR3 length: 15 amino acids. The V gene end was trimmed by 9 bases and the J gene end by 5 bases; junction bases not matched to a gene: 9. The germline CDR1 and CDR2 sequences are SGDLS and YYNGEE. CDR3 residues: CATRPGLAVTGELFF. The CDR3 region has the DNA TGTGCCACCAGACCGGGACTAGCGGTTACCGGGGAGCTGTTTTTT.

V and J are TRBV7-9 and TRBJ2-7; 10 bases line up with TRBD1. The V gene's germline CDR1 is SEHNR and CDR2 FQNEAQ (reference sequence). The V gene end was trimmed by 4 bases and the J gene end by 2 bases; junction bases not matched to a gene: 8. The CDR3 extends over 16 amino acids. CDR3 loop: CASSSGGTGEPYEQYF. The CDR3 region has the DNA TGTGCCAGCAGCTCAGGAGGGACAGGGGAACCCTACGAGCAGTACTTC.

CDR3 amino acids: CASSQADIQYF. The CDR3 DNA sequence: TGTGCCAGCAGCCAGGCCGACATTCAGTACTTC. This chain connects TRBV5-6 to TRBJ2-4; D not resolved. Germline V gene lookup returns CDR1 SGHDT and CDR2 YYEEEE. The CDR3 has 11 amino acids. V lost 4 bases, J lost 8 bases, and 7 bases lay in between.

The V gene is TRBV10-3, the J gene TRBJ2-2, with D unclear. This CDR3 is 13 amino acids long. The V end lost 7 bases, the J end lost 0 bases, and 6 bases lay between the germline ends. Germline V gene sequence: CDR1 ENHRY, CDR2 SYGVKD. CDR3 in amino acids: CAITRTNTGELFF. The CDR3, as DNA: TGTGCCATCACCAGGACGAACACCGGGGAGCTGTTTTTT.

The chain recombines TRBV30 with TRBJ2-3; a possible D gene is TRBD1 (5 bases). The CDR3 length is 11 residues. Deletions cut 1 base from V and 6 bases from J, with 5 bases between. Germline CDR1 reads GTSNPN; CDR2 reads SVGIG (reference sequence). DNA for the CDR3: TGTGCCTGGAGTGCAGGGGATACGCAGTATTTT. This sequence encodes CAWSAGDTQYF. The variable domain in full, with the rest retrieved from reference TRBV30 and TRBJ2-3, is SQTIHQWPATLVQPVGSPLSLECTVEGTSNPNLYWYRQAAGRGLQLLFYSVGIGQISSEVPQNLSASRPQDRQFILSSKKLLLSDSGFYLCAWSAGDTQYFGPGTRLTVL.

CDR3 DNA sequence: TGTGCCAGCAGTTTCCCTGGGACTAGCCCTATAATCTCCTACGAGCAGTACTTC. Translating it yields CASSFPGTSPIISYEQYF. V usage is TRBV28 and J usage is TRBJ2-7, with 9 nucleotides matching TRBD2. The CDR3 runs to 18 residues. Germline V lookup: CDR1 MDHEN, CDR2 SYDVKM. J gave up 0 bases and V 3 bases, and 12 bases lay outside the gene matches.

The genes are TRBV6-2 or TRBV6-3 and TRBJ1-2; D possibly corresponds to TRBD1 (5 bases). The CDR3 contains 13 residues. V was pared by 5 bases and J by 8 bases, with 15 bases between. Germline values: CDR1 MNHEY, CDR2 SVGEGT. CDR3 in DNA: TGTGCCAGCAGTAAGGACAAACCATGGGGCTACACCTTC. Translated, it gives CASSKDKPWGYTF.